This T cell receptor (beta chain) was observed in a study of regulatory T cells in long-lasting Graves disease. Worth noting for this clonotype: Antigen: not known.

As to time point: persistent/refractory GD, antithyroid drugs over 5 years with positive TRAb. TCR sequences were obtained from RNA taken from PBMCs. Regarding the study as a whole: Persistent cases of Graves' showed reduced TCR diversity relative to newly diagnosed patients.

This CDR3 has 12 residues. V was pared by 6 bases and J by 4 bases, with 9 bases between. Germline CDR1 and CDR2: MRHNA and SNTAGT. With iRepertoire HTBI primers and Arm-PCR of CDR3 regions, TCR beta libraries were built. TCRdb reanalysed the multiplex PCR reads using MiXCR and keeps one entry per CDR3 protein. The data hold 250,000 to 300,000 distinct CDR3 sequences, with around 20% observed a single time. The receptor was derived from a female donor with Graves disease. The sample consisted of peripheral blood mononuclear cells (PBMCs), taken when the disease was refractory, from a patient treated with antithyroid drugs. This chain links TRBV6-4 with TRBJ1-2; unclear D gene. Here the CDR3 DNA reads TGTGCCAGCAGCAACTCAGGCTATGGCTACACCTTC. It codes for CASSNSGYGYTF.